This TCR beta chain was documented in a study of blood T cell repertoires in COVID-19. For the study at large: Samples representing acute and convalescent COVID-19 were sourced from the United States, Italy and Spain.

In the source study's methods: Amplification of reference gene primers was used by the study to estimate nucleated cell counts. Produced via immunoSEQ multiplex PCR; TCRdb's table is partial and in-frame only. That table supplies the V and J calls and clone size; D and trimming were determined from the DNA. The data contain approximately 240,000 clones, 70% to 90% of them seen just once; the ten biggest clones take up under 4.5%. This CDR3 spans 15 amino acids. The trim removed 4 bases at V and 4 bases at J, leaving 6 bases unmatched. In germline, CDR1 is SGHVS, CDR2 FQNEAQ. The sequencing sample was made of peripheral blood. The clonotype was recovered from a man aged 50-59 years with acute or convalescent COVID-19. J is TRBJ2-3 and V is TRBV7-8; 9 nucleotides line up with TRBD1. The CDR3 nucleotides read TGTGCCAGCAGCTCGATGGGACAGGGCGCAGATACGCAGTATTTT. Its protein product is CASSSMGQGADTQYF.